The following is a T cell receptor (beta chain) sequence with its context. The sample belongs to a study of blood T cell repertoires in COVID-19. Study-wide background: The United States, Italy and Spain provided the acute and convalescent COVID-19 samples. PBMCs, B-cell-depleted T cells, or T cells provided the cDNA or gDNA that made up the material.

The CDR3 totals 14 residues. V was shortened by 3 bases and J by 0 bases, with 10 bases between the two germline ends. Germline assignment: CDR1 GTSNPN and CDR2 SVGIG (reference sequence). Original processing methods: Estimation of nucleated cell counts relied on the amplification of reference gene primers. Produced via immunoSEQ multiplex PCR; TCRdb's table is partial and in-frame only. That table is the source of V, J and clone size, and D and trimming were worked out from the DNA. The repertoire holds 45,000 to 55,000 clones, roughly 83% seen once, with roughly 5% in the top ten. The chain recombines TRBV30 with TRBJ2-3; D unclear. The sample consisted of peripheral blood. This receptor was obtained from a human donor in a cohort sampled during active COVID-19. The CDR3 DNA sequence: TGTGCCTGGAGCTTCAAGCGTAGCACAGATACGCAGTATTTT. The encoded protein is CAWSFKRSTDTQYF.